These 6 T cell receptor beta chains were all obtained from the same sample, sequenced in a study of blood T cell repertoires in COVID-19. Sequencing used immunoSEQ multiplex PCR; TCRdb keeps in-frame clones, though not all of them. The sample consists of around 150,000 clones, just under 85% of them appearing once. What was sequenced was peripheral blood. These receptors were obtained from a woman older than 75 with acute or convalescent COVID-19.

The J gene is TRBJ1-1, the V gene TRBV12-3 or TRBV12-4; D is perhaps TRBD1 (6 bases). V was trimmed by 5 bases and J by 8 bases, leaving 12 bases between them. This CDR3 has 12 amino acids. CDR3 in amino acids: CASSIGQREAFF. The DNA for the CDR3 is TGTGCCAGCAGTATTGGACAGAGAGAAGCTTTCTTT.

The gene calls are TRBV27 and TRBJ2-7, with D possibly being TRBD1 (7 bases). Trimming shortened V by 6 bases and J by 2 bases, and 17 bases separated the two germline ends. The CDR3 is 15 amino acids. From germline, CDR1 is MNHEY and CDR2 SMNVEV (reference sequence). The CDR3 reads CASRRGTASTYEQYF. CDR3 coding DNA: TGTGCCAGCAGACGGGGGACAGCCTCAACCTACGAGCAGTACTTC.

The V gene is TRBV25-1, the J gene TRBJ2-5; 10 bases align to TRBD1. J was trimmed by 5 bases and V by 6 bases; bases with no gene match: 9. The length of the CDR3 is 15 residues. Germline CDR1 MGHDK, CDR2 SYGVNS. The CDR3 region is CASRPGQGGRETQYF. CDR3 DNA: TGTGCCAGCAGACCTGGACAGGGGGGCAGGGAGACCCAGTACTTC.

The rearrangement links TRBV4-1 to TRBJ1-2, with D perhaps matching TRBD1 (6 bases). V was cut by 2 bases and J by 4 bases, with 14 bases left in between. The CDR3 contains 15 residues. Germline V gives CDR1 MGHRA, CDR2 YSYEKL. CDR3 sequence (DNA): TGCGCCAGCAGCCAACTCACCGGACAGACCTATGGCTACACCTTC. It yields the protein CASSQLTGQTYGYTF.

This chain connects TRBV5-1 to TRBJ2-5; 7 nucleotides line up with TRBD1. Germline V gene lookup returns CDR1 SGHRS and CDR2 YFSETQ. The CDR3 length is 15 residues. V shed 3 bases, J shed 2 bases, and the junction held 7 bases outside the gene matches. The CDR3 is CASSYGTAIQETQYF. The CDR3 region has the DNA TGCGCCAGCAGCTACGGGACAGCGATTCAAGAGACCCAGTACTTC.

The chain carries TRBV7-2 and TRBJ2-7; D is undetermined. The CDR3 has 14 amino acids. Per germline, CDR1 SGHTA and CDR2 FQGNSA. Trimming took 1 base from V and 3 from J, leaving 10 bases between them. The chain's CDR3 is CASSLDLSGYEQYF. The CDR3 nucleotides are TGTGCCAGCAGCTTAGATCTCTCGGGCTACGAGCAGTACTTC.